Listed here is a single TCR beta chain. Antigen: not known. This sample was taken from a study of monozygotic twins with inflammatory bowel disease. Study-level points and caveats: IBD patients, compared with healthy twins, shared fewer clonotypes with others (especially with disease activity).

Two nested PCRs, about 16 and 10 cycles, amplified TCRalpha and TCRbeta cDNA. TCRdb re-called the 5' RACE reads; one entry per CDR3 protein, DNA not given. The sample data list 420,000 or so distinct CDR3 sequences. The TCR comes from a human donor with ulcerative colitis or Crohn's disease, or a healthy co-twin of an affected twin (not recorded which). The sequenced sample consisted of blood.

The CDR3 loop is CASSKRVHTEAFF. This rearrangement joins TRBV6-5 to TRBJ1-1. This CDR3 has 13 amino acids. Germline loops: CDR1 MNHEY, CDR2 SVGAGI.